One sample yielded the 17 T cell receptor beta chains listed below, sequenced in a study of blood T cell repertoires in COVID-19 (dated by TCRdb to the early 2020s). The library was obtained by the immunoSEQ multiplex PCR assay. Held by TCRdb, this immuneACCESS table contains in-frame sequences only and omits some clones. Under half of the omission traces to an unresolved V gene where checked; the cause of the rest is unknown. The sample table shows 150,000 or so clones, and around nine tenths are seen once. The top ten constitute about 2.5% of the sample. What was sequenced was peripheral blood. The source is an older woman with acute or convalescent COVID-19.

The chain combines TRBV7-9 with TRBJ2-6, with D possibly TRBD1 on 5 matching bases. CDR3 size: 14 residues. Germline V CDR1 and CDR2: SEHNR, FQNEAQ (reference sequence). Between the trimmed V and J ends, which lost 10 bases and 3 bases, there was a span of 13 bases. The CDR3 nucleotides read TGTGCCACCGAACAAGGGGATGGGGCCAACGTCCTGACTTTC. Its translation: CATEQGDGANVLTF.

The V gene is TRBV4-1, the J gene TRBJ1-2, with D maybe TRBD1 (5 bases). V dropped 0 bases and J dropped 3 bases, with 11 bases sitting between them. From germline, CDR1 is MGHRA and CDR2 YSYEKL. The CDR3 is made up of 15 amino acids. CDR3 DNA sequence: TGCGCCAGCAGCCAAGAGGCAGGGAGGTACTATGGCTACACCTTC. Amino acid sequence: CASSQEAGRYYGYTF.

The rearrangement links TRBV11-2 to TRBJ2-7; 13 bases line up with TRBD2. J lost 3 bases, V lost 5 bases, and 7 bases had no gene match. This CDR3 is 16 amino acids long. Germline V gives CDR1 SGHAT, CDR2 FQNNGV. CDR3 nucleotides: TGTGCCAGCAGCGCATCCGGGACTAGCGGGGTCTACGAGCAGTACTTC. This encodes CASSASGTSGVYEQYF.

This CDR3 is CASSFDEQYF. DNA for the CDR3: TGTGCCAGCAGCTTCGACGAGCAGTACTTC. V usage is TRBV5-8 and J usage is TRBJ2-7; D remains ambiguous. Germline V gives CDR1 SGHTS, CDR2 YDEGEE. The germline V and J ends were trimmed by 2 bases and 5 bases, with 2 bases remaining between them. The CDR3 runs to 10 residues.

This chain joins TRBV28 and TRBJ2-6, with a tentative D call TRBD2 (7 bases). The CDR3 runs 17 residues. Looked up from germline, CDR1 is MDHEN and CDR2 is SYDVKM. Trimming left V 10 bases short and J 1 base short, with 20 bases between. This CDR3 is CAIRGAETLSGANVLTF. The CDR3 DNA sequence: TGTGCCATTCGGGGGGCGGAGACCTTATCTGGGGCCAACGTCCTGACTTTC.

The chain uses TRBV7-8 and TRBJ2-7; the D is unclear. V dropped 1 base and J dropped 3 bases, with 7 bases sitting between them. Germline V CDR1 and CDR2: SGHVS, FQNEAQ. The CDR3 is made up of 13 amino acids. CDR3 loop: CASSLGGYYEQYV. The CDR3, as DNA: TGTGCCAGCAGCTTAGGCGGATACTACGAGCAGTACGTC.

The rearrangement uses TRBV4-3 and TRBJ2-1, with TRBD2 matching over 7 bases. Germline V gives CDR1 LGHNA, CDR2 YSLEER. V shed 3 bases, J shed 5 bases, and the junction held 4 bases outside the gene matches. CDR3 length: 14 amino acids. The CDR3 nucleotides are TGCGCCAGCAGCCACGTCGCGGGGGACAATGAGCAGTTCTTC. This encodes CASSHVAGDNEQFF.

V usage is TRBV6-1 and J usage is TRBJ1-6, with D possibly being TRBD1 (6 bases). The CDR3 length is 14 residues. V was shortened by 8 bases and J by 5 bases, with 13 bases between the two germline ends. CDR1 and CDR2 (germline): MNHNS, SASEGT. The CDR3 region is CASHDRLDNSPLHF. CDR3 nucleotides: TGTGCCAGCCATGACAGGTTGGATAATTCACCCCTCCACTTT.

The chain recombines TRBV5-1 with TRBJ1-2; 8 bases map to TRBD1. V shed 0 bases, J shed 8 bases, and the junction held 6 bases outside the gene matches. The CDR3 consists of 14 residues. Germline CDR1 is SGHRS and CDR2 is YFSETQ. CDR3: CASSLVTGEKGYTF. CDR3 sequence (DNA): TGCGCCAGCAGCTTGGTGACAGGGGAAAAGGGCTACACCTTC.

The chain is built from TRBV19 and TRBJ1-1, with D possibly being TRBD1 (5 bases). The ends were cut back, 5 bases at V and 5 bases at J, with 15 bases in the middle. CDR1 and CDR2 (germline): LNHDA, SQIVND (reference sequence). The CDR3 extends over 14 amino acids. The CDR3 loop is CASSSEGWGTEAFF. Here the CDR3 DNA reads TGTGCCAGTAGTTCGGAGGGCTGGGGGACTGAAGCTTTCTTT. The variable domain in full, with the rest retrieved from reference TRBV19 and TRBJ1-1, is DGGITQSPKYLFRKEGQNVTLSCEQNLNHDAMYWYRQDPGQGLRLIYYSQIVNDFQKGDIAEGYSVSREKKESFPLTVTSAQKNPTAFYLCASSSEGWGTEAFFGQGTRLTVV.

The V and J genes are TRBV5-1 and TRBJ2-4; D is possibly TRBD1 (5 bases). This CDR3 region has 16 residues. The germline V and J ends were trimmed by 1 base and 6 bases, with 17 bases remaining between them. In germline, CDR1 is SGHRS, CDR2 YFSETQ. In DNA form, the CDR3 reads TGCGCCAGCAGCTTGATCTGGCAGGGTGGTACAAACATTCAGTACTTC. It encodes CASSLIWQGGTNIQYF.

The chain uses TRBV4-1 and TRBJ1-3, with 8 bases matching TRBD1. This CDR3 comprises 16 residues. Germline V gives CDR1 MGHRA, CDR2 YSYEKL. V lost 4 bases and J lost 2; bases outside the gene matches: 7. The CDR3 coding sequence is TGCGCCAGCAGCCTCGGACAGGGAGAAGCTGGAAACACCATATATTTT. Encoded protein: CASSLGQGEAGNTIYF.

The chain couples TRBV28 to TRBJ2-7; D is perhaps TRBD1 (5 bases). V lost 6 bases and J 5 bases, leaving 14 bases between the germline ends. The CDR3 length is 13 residues. Germline CDR1 and CDR2: MDHEN and SYDVKM. The CDR3 region has the DNA TGTGCCAGCAGACGTCAGGGTGTCCACGAGCAGTACTTC. It codes for CASRRQGVHEQYF. Complete variable domain (other parts from reference TRBV28 and TRBJ2-7): DVKVTQSSRYLVKRTGEKVFLECVQDMDHENMFWYRQDPGLGLRLIYFSYDVKMKEKGDIPEGYSVSREKKERFSLILESASTNQTSMYLCASRRQGVHEQYFGPGTRLTVT.

The chain employs TRBV5-1 and TRBJ1-6, with 10 bases identical to TRBD1. With V trimmed by 0 bases and J by 8 bases, 11 bases remained unmatched. CDR3 length equals 18 residues. Germline V gives CDR1 SGHRS, CDR2 YFSETQ. CDR3 sequence reads: CASSLGPGQGRDHSPLHF. The CDR3 DNA reads as TGCGCCAGCAGCTTGGGGCCGGGACAGGGGAGGGACCATTCACCCCTCCACTTT.

The rearrangement uses TRBV19 and TRBJ1-1; tentative D call: TRBD1 (5 bases). The ends were cut back, 3 bases at V and 6 bases at J, with 11 bases in the middle. The germline V gene has CDR1 LNHDA and CDR2 SQIVND (reference sequence). This CDR3 comprises 13 residues. This chain's CDR3 is CASSIVWGAEAFF. The CDR3, as DNA: TGTGCCAGTAGTATCGTCTGGGGGGCTGAAGCTTTCTTT. The full variable domain, in which reference TRBV19 and TRBJ1-1 provide the parts outside the CDR3, is DGGITQSPKYLFRKEGQNVTLSCEQNLNHDAMYWYRQDPGQGLRLIYYSQIVNDFQKGDIAEGYSVSREKKESFPLTVTSAQKNPTAFYLCASSIVWGAEAFFGQGTRLTVV.

V and J are TRBV19 and TRBJ2-1, with D tentatively TRBD2 (5 bases). This CDR3 comprises 11 residues. Germline V CDR1 and CDR2: LNHDA, SQIVND (reference sequence). V was cut by 3 bases and J by 10 bases, with 7 bases left in between. CDR3 loop: CASSITREQFF. CDR3 in DNA: TGTGCCAGTAGTATTACTAGAGAGCAGTTCTTC.

V and J are TRBV12-3 or TRBV12-4 and TRBJ1-5; maybe TRBD1 (5 bases). The CDR3 is 13 residues long. Trimming removed 6 bases from V and 7 bases from J, with 13 bases in between. CDR3 sequence: CASSRDQRQPQHF. DNA for the CDR3: TGTGCCAGCAGCAGGGATCAACGACAGCCCCAGCATTTT.